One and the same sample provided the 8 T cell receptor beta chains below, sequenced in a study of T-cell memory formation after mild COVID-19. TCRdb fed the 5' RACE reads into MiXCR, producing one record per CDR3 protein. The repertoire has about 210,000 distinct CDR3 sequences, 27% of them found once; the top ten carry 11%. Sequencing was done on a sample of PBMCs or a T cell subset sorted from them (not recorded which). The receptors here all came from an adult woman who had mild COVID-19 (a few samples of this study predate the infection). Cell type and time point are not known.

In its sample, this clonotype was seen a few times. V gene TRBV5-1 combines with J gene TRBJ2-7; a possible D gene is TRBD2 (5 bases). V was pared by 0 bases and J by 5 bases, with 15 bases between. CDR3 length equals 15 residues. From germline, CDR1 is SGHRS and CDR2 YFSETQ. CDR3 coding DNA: TGCGCCAGCAGCTTGGAGTTAGCAATTAGCGACGAGCAGTACTTC. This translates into CASSLELAISDEQYF.

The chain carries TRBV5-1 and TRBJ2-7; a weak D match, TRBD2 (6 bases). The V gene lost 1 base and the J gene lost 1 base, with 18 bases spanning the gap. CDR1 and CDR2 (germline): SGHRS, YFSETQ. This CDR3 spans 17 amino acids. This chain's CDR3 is CASSLRSPGVGSYEQYF. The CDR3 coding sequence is TGCGCCAGCAGCTTGAGGTCACCGGGGGTAGGGTCCTACGAGCAGTACTTC.

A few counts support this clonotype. As DNA, the CDR3 is TGTGCCAGCAGTTTACAGGGCGTAAATCAGCCCCAGCATTTT. Protein sequence: CASSLQGVNQPQHF. This chain links TRBV12-3 or TRBV12-4 with TRBJ1-5; a weak D match, TRBD1 (5 bases). The V end was cut by 2 bases, the J end by 4 bases, with 9 bases between. The CDR3 totals 14 residues.

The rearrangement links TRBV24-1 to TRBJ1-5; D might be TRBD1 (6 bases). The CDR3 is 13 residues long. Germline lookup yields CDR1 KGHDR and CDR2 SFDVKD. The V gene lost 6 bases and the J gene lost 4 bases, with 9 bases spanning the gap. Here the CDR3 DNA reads TGTGCCACCAGTCTACAGGGAAATCAGCCCCAGCATTTT. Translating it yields CATSLQGNQPQHF.

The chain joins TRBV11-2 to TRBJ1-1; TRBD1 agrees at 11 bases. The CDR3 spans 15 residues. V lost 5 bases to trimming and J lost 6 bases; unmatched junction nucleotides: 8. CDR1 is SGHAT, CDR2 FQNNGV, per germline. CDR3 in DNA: TGTGCCAGCAGCAAATGGACAGGGGGCGGTTCTGAAGCTTTCTTT. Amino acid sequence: CASSKWTGGGSEAFF. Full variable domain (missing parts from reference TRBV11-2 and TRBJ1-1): EAGVAQSPRYKIIEKRQSVAFWCNPISGHATLYWYQQILGQGPKLLIQFQNNGVVDDSQLPKDRFSAERLKGVDSTLKIQPAKLEDSAVYLCASSKWTGGGSEAFFGQGTRLTVV.

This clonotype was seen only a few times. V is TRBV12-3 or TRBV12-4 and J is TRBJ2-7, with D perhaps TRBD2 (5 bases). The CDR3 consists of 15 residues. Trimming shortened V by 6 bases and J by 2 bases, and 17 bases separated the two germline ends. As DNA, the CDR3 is TGTGCCAGCAGCTGGGATTTCACGCGGGCCTACGAGCAGTACTTC. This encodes CASSWDFTRAYEQYF.

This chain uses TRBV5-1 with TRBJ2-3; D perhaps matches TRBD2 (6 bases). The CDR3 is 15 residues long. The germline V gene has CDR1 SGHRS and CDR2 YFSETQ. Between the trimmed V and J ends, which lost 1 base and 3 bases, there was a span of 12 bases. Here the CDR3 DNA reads TGCGCCAGCAGCTTGCACGGGAGTGGGACAGATACGCAGTATTTT. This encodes CASSLHGSGTDTQYF.

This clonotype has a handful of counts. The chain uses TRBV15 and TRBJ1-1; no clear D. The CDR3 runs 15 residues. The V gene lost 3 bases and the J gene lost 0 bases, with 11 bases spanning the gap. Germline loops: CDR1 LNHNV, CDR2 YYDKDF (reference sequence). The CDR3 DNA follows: TGTGCCACCAGCAGGAATAACAGATTGAACACTGAAGCTTTCTTT. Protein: CATSRNNRLNTEAFF.